These 32 T cell receptor beta chains share one sample of origin, sequenced in a study of cytomegalovirus exposure and HLA in healthy donors listed by TCRdb under 2017. Receptor amplification or capture employed the immunoSEQ multiplex PCR assay. The multiplex PCR relied on a mix of 60 forward primers for TCR Vbeta segments and 13 reverse primers for TCR Jbeta segments. Here the immuneACCESS table is served through TCRdb, limited to in-frame sequences with V and J called. Missing clones are a known gap in these copies; in checked studies unresolved V genes cover under half, and the rest lacks a known reason. This sample is represented by nearly 200,000 clones; around 87% of them were singletons. In total, the top ten clones hold 1.3% of the sample. Sequences were obtained from PBMCs. The receptors here all came from a man aged 25-40 years in good health and CMV-seronegative.

V gene TRBV5-4 combines with J gene TRBJ1-1; 8 nucleotides match TRBD1. The length of the CDR3 is 14 residues. The germline V gene encodes CDR1 SGHNT and CDR2 YYREEE (reference sequence). Trimming took 0 bases from V and 4 from J; bases not matched to a gene: 2. In DNA form, the CDR3 reads TGTGCCAGCAGCTTGGGGGACAGGTTCACTGAAGCTTTCTTT. Translating gives CASSLGDRFTEAFF. The variable domain in full, with the rest retrieved from reference TRBV5-4 and TRBJ1-1, is ETGVTQSPTHLIKTRGQQVTLRCSSQSGHNTVSWYQQALGQGPQFIFQYYREEENGRGNFPPRFSGLQFPNYSSELNVNALELDDSALYLCASSLGDRFTEAFFGQGTRLTVV.

V usage is TRBV9 and J usage is TRBJ2-3; TRBD1 might be the D (6 bases). V lost 0 bases to trimming and J lost 5 bases, with 13 bases between them. In germline, CDR1 is SGDLS, CDR2 YYNGEE. The CDR3 runs to 15 residues. CDR3 sequence (DNA): TGTGCCAGCAGCGTAGAACAGGGCAACCGAGATACGCAGTATTTT. As protein: CASSVEQGNRDTQYF. Drawing the rest from reference TRBV9 and TRBJ2-3, the complete variable domain is DSGVTQTPKHLITATGQRVTLRCSPRSGDLSVYWYQQSLDQGLQFLIQYYNGEERAKGNILERFSAQQFPDLHSELNLSSLELGDSALYFCASSVEQGNRDTQYFGPGTRLTVL.

The CDR3 DNA is TGCGCCAGCAGCTTAGGGGGCTCCGGGTACGAGCAGTACTTC. As protein: CASSLGGSGYEQYF. The V call is TRBV5-1, the J call TRBJ2-7; TRBD1 matches at 7 bases. The V gene end was trimmed by 2 bases and the J gene end by 4 bases; junction bases not matched to a gene: 6. Germline assignment: CDR1 SGHRS and CDR2 YFSETQ. CDR3 length: 14 residues.

For this clone: One junction end disagrees with the germline gene, perhaps due to a read error. The chain combines TRBV14 with TRBJ1-2; 7 positions agree with TRBD1. Germline CDR1 SGHDN, CDR2 FVKESK. The CDR3 extends over 14 amino acids. The CDR3, as DNA: TGTGCCAGCAGCCAAGATCCCGAGGACAGGAGGGCTCACTTC. Translated: CASSQDPEDRRAHF.

The chain's CDR3 is CASSIWDRAEDTQYF. The CDR3 region has the DNA TGTGCCAGTAGTATTTGGGACAGGGCCGAGGATACGCAGTATTTT. The chain recombines TRBV19 with TRBJ2-3; 9 bases match TRBD1. The CDR3 covers 15 residues. The V and J ends lost 3 bases and 6 bases, in that order; junction bases with no gene match: 7. Germline V lookup: CDR1 LNHDA, CDR2 SQIVND (reference sequence). The complete variable domain, with remaining parts taken from reference TRBV19 and TRBJ2-3, reads DGGITQSPKYLFRKEGQNVTLSCEQNLNHDAMYWYRQDPGQGLRLIYYSQIVNDFQKGDIAEGYSVSREKKESFPLTVTSAQKNPTAFYLCASSIWDRAEDTQYFGPGTRLTVL.

CDR3 protein: CASSTPSAGGKQFF. For the CDR3, the DNA is TGTGCCAGTAGTACCCCCTCAGCGGGGGGGAAGCAGTTCTTC. V and J are TRBV19 and TRBJ2-1; 10 bases fit TRBD2. The CDR3 has 14 amino acids. After removal of 4 bases from V and 11 bases from J, the junction contained 8 bases not matched to a gene. Germline V lookup: CDR1 LNHDA, CDR2 SQIVND (reference sequence).

This chain links TRBV5-4 with TRBJ2-3; TRBD2 is a possible D gene (5 bases). The CDR3 sequence is 15 residues long. The germline V gene encodes CDR1 SGHNT and CDR2 YYREEE (reference sequence). Trimming left V 3 bases short and J 0 bases short, with 11 bases between. The DNA for the CDR3 is TGTGCCAGCAGCTGGCGGGTGGGGAGCACAGATACGCAGTATTTT. As protein: CASSWRVGSTDTQYF.

The chain links TRBV5-1 to TRBJ1-6, with D tentatively TRBD1 (5 bases). CDR3 length: 13 amino acids. Germline CDR1 reads SGHRS; CDR2 reads YFSETQ. V lost 0 bases and J lost 7, with 5 bases in between. The CDR3: CASSLAGNSPLHF. CDR3 nucleotide sequence: TGCGCCAGCAGCTTGGCAGGGAATTCACCCCTCCACTTT.

This chain uses TRBV7-6 with TRBJ2-5; TRBD1 agrees at 9 bases. The last part of the DNA fits TRBJ2-7 better; the J call may be wrong. This CDR3 has 13 amino acids. The germline CDR1 and CDR2 sequences are SGHVS and FNYEAQ. The CDR3 bases are TGTGCCAGCAGCTTAGACAGGGGGCACGAGCAGTACTTC. Its protein is CASSLDRGHEQYF.

The rearrangement links TRBV5-1 to TRBJ1-4; TRBD1 is a possible D gene (5 bases). The V gene lost 2 bases and the J gene lost 1 base, with 12 bases spanning the gap. Germline CDR1 and CDR2: SGHRS and YFSETQ. The CDR3 is 16 amino acids. The CDR3 loop is CASSLTGRVTNEKLFF. CDR3 coding DNA: TGCGCCAGCAGCTTAACAGGACGGGTAACTAATGAAAAACTGTTTTTT.

This clone has just one count. The chain carries TRBV7-9 and TRBJ1-3; unclear D gene. This CDR3 spans 13 amino acids. In germline, CDR1 is SEHNR, CDR2 FQNEAQ (reference sequence). The ends were cut back, 5 bases at V and 0 bases at J, with 5 bases in the middle. CDR3 protein: CASSLSSGNTIYF. In DNA form, the CDR3 reads TGTGCCAGCAGCCTGAGCTCTGGAAACACCATATATTTT.

V gene TRBV11-2 combines with J gene TRBJ1-2; D ambiguous. The CDR3 has 14 amino acids. The germline gives CDR1 SGHAT, CDR2 FQNNGV. Trimming left V 3 bases short and J 5 bases short, with 13 bases between. In DNA form, the CDR3 reads TGTGCCAGCAGCTTTGGGCAGAATAGATATGGCTACACCTTC. This codes for CASSFGQNRYGYTF.

This chain links TRBV30 with TRBJ2-7; 8 nucleotides agree with TRBD1. Germline CDR1 reads GTSNPN; CDR2 reads SVGIG (reference sequence). V gave up 0 bases and J gave up 2 bases; unmatched junction bases: 3. The CDR3 consists of 14 residues. CDR3 region: CAWSVQGGPYEQYF. As DNA, the CDR3 is TGTGCCTGGAGTGTACAGGGGGGACCCTACGAGCAGTACTTC. Full variable domain (remainder filled in from reference TRBV30 and TRBJ2-7): SQTIHQWPATLVQPVGSPLSLECTVEGTSNPNLYWYRQAAGRGLQLLFYSVGIGQISSEVPQNLSASRPQDRQFILSSKKLLLSDSGFYLCAWSVQGGPYEQYFGPGTRLTVT.

The V call is TRBV7-8, the J call TRBJ2-1; 9 bases agree with TRBD1. The V gene's germline CDR1 is SGHVS and CDR2 FQNEAQ. J gave up 4 bases and V 5 bases, and 9 bases lay outside the gene matches. The CDR3 consists of 16 residues. The CDR3: CASSLGTGSKYNEQFF. For the CDR3, the DNA is TGTGCCAGCAGCCTGGGGACAGGGTCAAAGTACAATGAGCAGTTCTTC.

This chain connects TRBV27 to TRBJ1-2; unclear D gene. CDR1 and CDR2 from the germline V gene are MNHEY and SMNVEV (reference sequence). With 5 bases removed from V and 4 bases from J, the gap between germline ends came to 8 bases. The CDR3 spans 12 residues. Written as DNA, the CDR3 is TGTGCCAGCAGTCTCCGGGGCTATGGCTACACCTTC. Translating gives CASSLRGYGYTF.

This chain uses TRBV9 with TRBJ2-1; 7 bases agree with TRBD2. This CDR3 is 12 amino acids long. Germline V CDR1 and CDR2: SGDLS, YYNGEE. V shed 4 bases and J 14 bases; nucleotides not matched to a gene: 9. The CDR3 loop reads CASSQGAGPKFF. For the CDR3, the DNA is TGTGCCAGCAGCCAGGGAGCGGGACCTAAGTTCTTC.

The CDR3, as DNA: TGTGCCAGCTCACCGGACACCTCTTATGGCTACACCTTC. Its protein is CASSPDTSYGYTF. The genes are TRBV18 and TRBJ1-2; TRBD1 is a possible D gene (5 bases). The V end lost 3 bases, the J end lost 5 bases, and 10 bases lay between the germline ends. The CDR3 length is 13 residues. The germline gives CDR1 KGHSH, CDR2 LQKENI.

The genes are TRBV6-6 and TRBJ1-1, with 12 bases that match TRBD1. This CDR3 region has 15 residues. After removal of 8 bases from V and 4 bases from J, the junction contained 8 bases not matched to a gene. Germline CDR1 is MNHNY and CDR2 is SVGAGI (reference sequence). The CDR3 bases are TGTGCCAGCCGGTGGGACAGGGGGCAGGGCACTGAAGCTTTCTTT. This gives the protein CASRWDRGQGTEAFF.

The chain carries TRBV7-8 and TRBJ2-7; 7 nucleotides agree with TRBD2. Germline trimming cut 2 bases from V and 5 bases from J; bases unmatched to any gene: 3. CDR1 and CDR2 (germline): SGHVS, FQNEAQ. This CDR3 is 13 amino acids long. The CDR3 nucleotides are TGTGCCAGCAGCTTACAGGGAGGGAACGAGCAGTACTTC. It yields the protein CASSLQGGNEQYF.

This sequence joins TRBV5-1 and TRBJ2-7; TRBD1 matches 7 bases. Germline CDR1 is SGHRS and CDR2 is YFSETQ. With 6 bases clipped from V and 3 bases from J, the junction kept 9 bases outside the gene matches. The CDR3 extends over 14 amino acids. The CDR3, as DNA: TGCGCCAGCAACTCCGGGGACAGCATCTACGAGCAGTACTTC. Amino acids: CASNSGDSIYEQYF. Full variable domain (remainder filled in from reference TRBV5-1 and TRBJ2-7): KAGVTQTPRYLIKTRGQQVTLSCSPISGHRSVSWYQQTPGQGLQFLFEYFSETQRNKGNFPGRFSGRQFSNSRSEMNVSTLELGDSALYLCASNSGDSIYEQYFGPGTRLTVT.

The chain uses TRBV5-1 and TRBJ2-1, with 10 nucleotides matching TRBD2. Germline CDR1 SGHRS, CDR2 YFSETQ. CDR3 length: 17 amino acids. V lost 4 bases and J lost 0; bases outside the gene matches: 7. Here the CDR3 DNA reads TGCGCCAGCAGCCACCCTGAGCGGGGGGGCTCCTACAATGAGCAGTTCTTC. Translating gives CASSHPERGGSYNEQFF.

The rearrangement links TRBV5-1 to TRBJ2-7, with no clear D. The germline gives CDR1 SGHRS, CDR2 YFSETQ. Trimming left V 10 bases short and J 3 bases short, with 14 bases between. This CDR3 spans 12 amino acids. The CDR3 sequence: CARSQRIYEQYF. DNA of the CDR3: TGCGCCCGGAGCCAGAGGATCTACGAGCAGTACTTC.

Only a few counts were recorded for this clone. The rearrangement links TRBV25-1 to TRBJ2-7, with TRBD1 as a possible D gene (5 bases). The CDR3 has 14 amino acids. V lost 1 base and J lost 3, with 10 bases in between. CDR1 and CDR2 from the germline V gene are MGHDK and SYGVNS. The CDR3 DNA follows: TGTGCCAGCAGTGAATTAGGGGTGGACTACGAGCAGTACTTC. It is translated as CASSELGVDYEQYF.

This chain links TRBV5-1 with TRBJ2-5, with D tentatively TRBD2 (6 bases). The CDR3 contains 15 residues. Per germline, CDR1 SGHRS and CDR2 YFSETQ. V lost 3 bases to trimming and J lost 3 bases, with 15 bases between them. The CDR3 spells CASSWGWGEEETQYF. In DNA, the CDR3 is TGCGCCAGCAGCTGGGGTTGGGGGGAGGAAGAGACCCAGTACTTC.

Notes on this clone: At one of its ends the junction is not consistent with the germline gene, which may arise from a read error. The rearrangement uses TRBV28 and TRBJ1-3; D is possibly TRBD1 (6 bases). CDR1 MDHEN and CDR2 SYDVKM come from the germline V gene. The CDR3 has 19 residues. The CDR3 nucleotides are TGTGTCAGCAGTTTGGGGGCTGGCGTAGGGACCTACTCTGGAAACACCATATATTTT. This encodes CVSSLGAGVGTYSGNTIYF.

The rearrangement links TRBV5-4 to TRBJ2-1; a possible D gene is TRBD2 (5 bases). Germline values: CDR1 SGHNT, CDR2 YYREEE (reference sequence). This CDR3 comprises 15 residues. Trimming shortened V by 0 bases and J by 0 bases, and 7 bases separated the two germline ends. The CDR3 nucleotides are TGTGCCAGCAGCTTGGACGCGGGCTCCTACAATGAGCAGTTCTTC. It specifies CASSLDAGSYNEQFF.

The V gene is TRBV29-1, the J gene TRBJ2-7; tentatively, D is TRBD1 (6 bases). V was clipped by 3 bases and J by 9 bases, with 18 bases between them. Germline CDR1 SQVTM, CDR2 ANQGSEA. The CDR3 is 13 residues long. The CDR3 DNA reads as TGCAGCGTTGAGCTCAACTCCGGGACAAGGCAGTACTTC. Translation gives CSVELNSGTRQYF.

This chain connects TRBV9 to TRBJ2-2; 7 bases fit TRBD2. V shed 3 bases, J shed 3 bases, and the junction held 5 bases outside the gene matches. The CDR3 runs to 15 residues. Looked up from germline, CDR1 is SGDLS and CDR2 is YYNGEE. This CDR3 reads CASSEGLPDTGELFF. The DNA of the CDR3 is TGTGCCAGCAGCGAGGGACTACCTGACACCGGGGAGCTGTTTTTT.

The V call is TRBV9, the J call TRBJ2-1, with 8 positions matching TRBD2. The germline V gene has CDR1 SGDLS and CDR2 YYNGEE. The length of the CDR3 is 14 residues. The J segment lost 4 bases and the V segment lost 4 bases, leaving 4 bases of the junction unmatched. The CDR3: CASSRRGGYNEQFF. The CDR3 DNA follows: TGTGCCAGCAGCCGACGGGGGGGTTACAATGAGCAGTTCTTC.

For the CDR3, the DNA is TGTGCCAGCAGCCCCCGGGTAGCGGGATGGGATACGCAGTATTTT. Amino acid sequence: CASSPRVAGWDTQYF. The rearrangement uses TRBV13 and TRBJ2-3, with 8 bases that match TRBD2. V lost 5 bases to trimming and J lost 6 bases; unmatched junction nucleotides: 10. This CDR3 region has 15 residues. CDR1 and CDR2 (germline): PRHDT, FYEKMQ (reference sequence).

The V call is TRBV5-1, the J call TRBJ2-2, with TRBD2 matching 7 bases. Germline V gene data show CDR1 as SGHRS and CDR2 as YFSETQ. With 1 base clipped from V and 4 bases from J, the junction kept 7 bases outside the gene matches. The CDR3 consists of 16 residues. CDR3 bases: TGCGCCAGCAGCTTGCCGGCGGGGGACTCCACCGGGGAGCTGTTTTTT. Translation: CASSLPAGDSTGELFF.

This chain connects TRBV30 to TRBJ2-2; TRBD2 matches 7 bases. The CDR3 runs 14 residues. V was clipped by 3 bases and J by 5 bases; unmatched bases: 6. CDR1 and CDR2 (germline): GTSNPN, SVGIG (reference sequence). The CDR3 loop reads CAWRTSAVTGELFF. In DNA, the CDR3 is TGTGCCTGGAGAACTAGCGCCGTAACCGGGGAGCTGTTTTTT. Filled out from reference TRBV30 and TRBJ2-2, the complete variable domain reads SQTIHQWPATLVQPVGSPLSLECTVEGTSNPNLYWYRQAAGRGLQLLFYSVGIGQISSEVPQNLSASRPQDRQFILSSKKLLLSDSGFYLCAWRTSAVTGELFFGEGSRLTVL.